Following are 23 T cell receptor beta chains from one sample sequenced in a study of cytomegalovirus exposure and HLA in healthy donors. PCR amplification relied on 60 Vbeta primers (plus 13 Jbeta primers). Sequencing used immunoSEQ multiplex PCR; TCRdb keeps in-frame clones, though not all of them. The data show about 180,000 clones, approximately 80% seen once. Material for sequencing was PBMCs. These receptor sequences come from a girl between 5 and 17 years old in good health and CMV-seropositive.

The chain carries TRBV4-2 and TRBJ1-4; unclear D gene. Germline V gene sequence: CDR1 LGHNA, CDR2 YNFKEQ. This CDR3 has 13 amino acids. V was clipped by 4 bases and J by 1 base, with 4 bases between them. CDR3 sequence: CASSLQTNEKLFF. As DNA, the CDR3 is TGTGCCAGCAGCCTACAAACTAATGAAAAACTGTTTTTT.

The rearrangement links TRBV2 to TRBJ1-1, with D possibly TRBD1 on 6 matching bases. This CDR3 has 15 residues. V dropped 6 bases and J dropped 4 bases, with 18 bases sitting between them. The germline V gene has CDR1 SNHLY and CDR2 FYNNEI. CDR3 region: CASRKTLTGTTEAFF. In DNA form, the CDR3 reads TGTGCCAGCAGAAAGACCTTAACAGGGACCACTGAAGCTTTCTTT.

The CDR3 nucleotides are TGTGCCAGCAGTACGGACAGGGGCCAAGAGACCCAGTACTTC. It is translated as CASSTDRGQETQYF. The chain joins TRBV6-5 to TRBJ2-5, with TRBD1 matching over 9 bases. The junction had 2 bases not matched to a gene; V was cut back by 5 bases and J by 1 base. The length of the CDR3 is 14 residues. Germline assignment: CDR1 MNHEY and CDR2 SVGAGI.

The chain is built from TRBV19 and TRBJ2-5; TRBD1 aligns across 9 bases. Per the germline V gene, CDR1 is LNHDA and CDR2 is SQIVND (reference sequence). Trimming took 4 bases from V and 5 from J; bases not matched to a gene: 5. This CDR3 contains 14 residues. The CDR3 here is CASSNRDRVETQYF. The CDR3, as DNA: TGTGCCAGTAGTAACCGGGACAGGGTTGAGACCCAGTACTTC.

This clone was counted many times. The genes are TRBV5-3 and TRBJ2-7; 13 positions match TRBD2. TRBV5-3 qualifies as an ORF whose function is uncertain. This CDR3 is 15 amino acids long. The V and J ends lost 1 base and 3 bases, in that order; junction bases with no gene match: 1. Written as DNA, the CDR3 is TGTGCCAGAAGCTTGAGGACTAGCGGGAGCTACGAGCAGTACTTC. This encodes CARSLRTSGSYEQYF.

This chain connects TRBV2 to TRBJ2-2; 8 bases agree with TRBD1. This CDR3 comprises 15 residues. Germline loops: CDR1 SNHLY, CDR2 FYNNEI. V lost 4 bases and J lost 3; bases outside the gene matches: 4. The CDR3 nucleotides are TGTGCCAGCAGTGGGCAGGGGGCGGACACCGGGGAGCTGTTTTTT. Its translation: CASSGQGADTGELFF. The full variable domain, rest sourced from reference TRBV2 and TRBJ2-2, is EPEVTQTPSHQVTQMGQEVILRCVPISNHLYFYWYRQILGQKVEFLVSFYNNEISEKSEIFDDQFSVERPDGSNFTLKIRSTKLEDSAMYFCASSGQGADTGELFFGEGSRLTVL.

This clone has just one count. This chain uses TRBV7-2 with TRBJ1-1; 7 bases line up with TRBD1. The CDR3 is 15 amino acids. Germline CDR1 is SGHTA and CDR2 is FQGNSA. After removal of 5 bases from V and 1 base from J, the junction contained 7 bases not matched to a gene. CDR3 bases: TGTGCCAGCAGCGCTCGACAGGGCTCGAACACTGAAGCTTTCTTT. Protein product: CASSARQGSNTEAFF.

The V and J genes are TRBV29-1 and TRBJ2-5; 8 positions agree with TRBD1. V shed 4 bases and J 2 bases; nucleotides not matched to a gene: 6. Germline CDR1 SQVTM, CDR2 ANQGSEA. CDR3 size: 14 residues. CDR3 sequence (DNA): TGCAGCGTTGTAAGGCAGGGGGCTCAAGAGACCCAGTACTTC. Translated: CSVVRQGAQETQYF.

The V gene is TRBV19, the J gene TRBJ2-7, with 8 bases fitting TRBD1. Trimming at V came to 5 bases and at J to 5 bases, leaving 11 bases not matched to a gene. This CDR3 has 15 residues. The germline V gene has CDR1 LNHDA and CDR2 SQIVND (reference sequence). CDR3 bases: TGTGCCAGTAGTGGGGTGAGGACAGGGAAACACGAGCAGTACTTC. Translation gives CASSGVRTGKHEQYF.

J is TRBJ2-7 and V is TRBV10-2; 8 nucleotides line up with TRBD2. Germline V CDR1 and CDR2: WSHSY, SAAADI. The CDR3 length is 17 residues. Trimming at V came to 4 bases and at J to 2 bases, leaving 13 bases not matched to a gene. This CDR3 reads CASSAGSGTGATYEQYF. In DNA form, the CDR3 reads TGCGCCAGCAGTGCTGGTAGCGGGACTGGGGCCACCTACGAGCAGTACTTC.

The CDR3 region is CASSLDGGRGHEQYF. Here the CDR3 DNA reads TGTGCCAGCAGCTTAGACGGCGGGAGGGGCCACGAGCAGTACTTC. V and J are TRBV7-7 and TRBJ2-7, with 9 positions matching TRBD2. Per germline, CDR1 SSHAT and CDR2 FNYEAQ (reference sequence). Trimming took 1 base from V and 5 from J; bases not matched to a gene: 6. The CDR3 length is 15 residues. Complete variable domain (other parts from reference TRBV7-7 and TRBJ2-7): GAGVSQSPRYKVTKRGQDVTLRCDPISSHATLYWYQQALGQGPEFLTYFNYEAQPDKSGLPSDRFSAERPEGSISTLTIQRTEQRDSAMYRCASSLDGGRGHEQYFGPGTRLTVT.

This chain joins TRBV15 and TRBJ2-7; a possible D gene is TRBD1 (6 bases). The germline V gene encodes CDR1 LNHNV and CDR2 YYDKDF (reference sequence). The CDR3 totals 15 residues. The V end lost 5 bases, the J end lost 4 bases, and 18 bases lay between the germline ends. The CDR3, as DNA: TGTGCCACCAGCCGAACCAGGGGTGGGGGATACGAGCAGTACTTC. This encodes CATSRTRGGGYEQYF.

The chain has TRBV5-1 and TRBJ2-1; 7 bases fit TRBD2. The CDR3 has 16 residues. Germline V gene lookup returns CDR1 SGHRS and CDR2 YFSETQ. J was trimmed by 6 bases and V by 1 base; bases with no gene match: 10. The CDR3 region has the DNA TGCGCCAGCAGCTTGTATCTAGCGGCAATCAGCAATGAGCAGTTCTTC. It translates to CASSLYLAAISNEQFF.

This sequence joins TRBV7-2 and TRBJ2-3; TRBD2 might be the D (5 bases). This CDR3 is 16 amino acids long. Germline V gives CDR1 SGHTA, CDR2 FQGNSA. V lost 5 bases and J lost 3, with 18 bases in between. CDR3 loop: CASSAGGVGITDTQYF. DNA for the CDR3: TGTGCCAGCAGCGCCGGAGGAGTTGGAATAACAGATACGCAGTATTTT.

The V call is TRBV30, the J call TRBJ2-1, with TRBD2 matching 13 bases. The CDR3 extends over 14 amino acids. The germline gives CDR1 GTSNPN, CDR2 SVGIG (reference sequence). V shed 3 bases and J 8 bases; nucleotides not matched to a gene: 4. Written as DNA, the CDR3 is TGTGCCTGGAGCGGGACTAGCGGGATATATGAGCAGTTCTTC. Amino acids: CAWSGTSGIYEQFF.

The chain has TRBV13 and TRBJ2-1; 9 bases are a match to TRBD2. Germline V gives CDR1 PRHDT, CDR2 FYEKMQ (reference sequence). The J segment lost 2 bases and the V segment lost 0 bases, leaving 5 bases of the junction unmatched. This CDR3 contains 17 residues. The CDR3 nucleotides are TGTGCCAGCAGCTTAGGAGAGAGGACTAGCGCCTACAATGAGCAGTTCTTC. Protein product: CASSLGERTSAYNEQFF.

The chain recombines TRBV5-1 with TRBJ1-2, with D perhaps TRBD1 (6 bases). V was clipped by 7 bases and J by 4 bases, with 14 bases between them. Germline CDR1 is SGHRS and CDR2 is YFSETQ. This CDR3 comprises 13 residues. CDR3 coding DNA: TGCGCCAGCCGGGGGGCGGGAGTCTATGGCTACACCTTC. Translation gives CASRGAGVYGYTF.

The rearrangement links TRBV11-2 to TRBJ1-1; D unclear. CDR3 size: 14 residues. Looked up from germline, CDR1 is SGHAT and CDR2 is FQNNGV. V lost 0 bases and J lost 7, with 12 bases in between. The CDR3 nucleotides are TGTGCCAGCAGCTTAGATTTAGAGGAGATTGAAGCTTTCTTT. Its translation: CASSLDLEEIEAFF.

This chain joins TRBV5-1 and TRBJ2-5, with D unclear. TRBJ2-7 matches the DNA end more closely, so the J call is doubtful. The CDR3 runs 14 residues. CDR1 is SGHRS and CDR2 is YFSETQ in the germline V gene. CDR3 sequence (DNA): TGCGCCAGCAGCCCCCGCACAGCCACCTACGAGCAGTACTTC. Translated: CASSPRTATYEQYF.

The chain uses TRBV7-9 and TRBJ2-1; 9 positions match TRBD1. Looked up from germline, CDR1 is SEHNR and CDR2 is FQNEAQ (reference sequence). The CDR3 has 15 amino acids. V dropped 1 base and J dropped 8; count of bases not matched to a gene: 6. CDR3 sequence (DNA): TGTGCCAGCAGCTTAGGGGACAGGGCTAAAGATGAGCAGTTCTTC. Translated: CASSLGDRAKDEQFF.

This clone was seen a few times. The rearrangement uses TRBV4-2 and TRBJ2-3; D perhaps matches TRBD2 (6 bases). The V gene's germline CDR1 is LGHNA and CDR2 YNFKEQ. V was cut by 1 base and J by 0 bases, with 11 bases left in between. This CDR3 region has 16 residues. The CDR3, as DNA: TGTGCCAGCAGCCAAGGGGAGGCGGCTAGCACAGATACGCAGTATTTT. The encoded protein is CASSQGEAASTDTQYF.

The CDR3 loop reads CATPKTGNGNTIYF. The CDR3 DNA reads TGTGCCACCCCGAAGACAGGGAATGGAAACACCATATATTTT. The J gene is TRBJ1-3, the V gene TRBV7-9, with TRBD1 matching 7 bases. After removal of 10 bases from V and 3 bases from J, the junction contained 9 bases not matched to a gene. There are 14 residues in the CDR3. Germline lookup yields CDR1 SEHNR and CDR2 FQNEAQ (reference sequence).

The J gene is TRBJ2-7, the V gene TRBV27, with D possibly being TRBD1 (5 bases). Looked up from germline, CDR1 is MNHEY and CDR2 is SMNVEV (reference sequence). V was trimmed by 0 bases and J by 3 bases, leaving 6 bases between them. The CDR3 runs 13 residues. The CDR3 region is CASSLSTDYEQYF. Here the CDR3 DNA reads TGTGCCAGCAGTTTATCGACAGACTACGAGCAGTACTTC.